This TCR beta chain comes out of a study of blood T cell repertoires in COVID-19 (dated by TCRdb to about 2020). About the study as a whole: Collaborator samples came from the United States, Italy and Spain and covered acute and convalescent phases of COVID-19. The repertoires were released in a freely available public database intended as a resource for research on the immune response to SARS-CoV-2. Where HLA class I and class II types were available, the types were taken from metadata supplied by the sample provider, not from assay-based typing. The material from the prospective study consisted of cDNA or gDNA derived from T cells, B-cell-depleted T cells, or PBMCs. The samples were drawn from the first 160 participants of the ongoing ImmuneRACE study and from 1,254 subjects provided by 6 global collaborators. The dataset comprised deeply sampled blood TCRbeta repertoires from subjects exposed to, actively infected with, or recovered from COVID-19. A de-identified subject ID, COVID-19 status, age in years and sex were almost always included in the sample metadata. The paper as a whole reports these results and caveats: Clinical and demographic metadata were provided uncurated, with the amount varying by source and participant.

Collaborating institutions collected whole blood in K2EDTA tubes following their own protocols. For TCRbeta analysis, collaborators shipped samples as frozen whole blood, isolated PBMCs, or DNA extracted from either of those sample types. TCRbeta CDR3 regions were amplified from genomic DNA using the immunoSEQ Assay, a bias-controlled multiplex PCR. Under the source paper's analysis protocol: The number of nucleated cells in each sample was estimated by amplification of reference gene primers within the assay. To quantify the absolute abundance of each unique TCRbeta CDR3 rearrangement, sequence reads were collapsed and filtered. For each sample, productive Simpson clonality was calculated as the square root of Simpson's diversity index over productive rearrangements. Held by TCRdb, this immuneACCESS table contains in-frame sequences only and omits some clones. Under half of the omission traces to an unresolved V gene where checked; the cause of the rest is unknown. V, J and clone size are taken as reported in that table, and D and trimming were inferred from the DNA itself. The sample table holds 180,000 or so clones, of which approximately 85% were seen once. The ten biggest clones cover approximately 11% of the sample.

This clone showed up just once. Its antigen target is currently unknown. Per-base qualities were not stored, and no clone one base away is much larger. The source material was peripheral blood. The origin of this receptor is a human donor with active or convalescent COVID-19. The donor label of this sample is uncertain.

The DNA sequence reads TGTGCCAGCAGCTTAGGGCAGGGCCCCTATGGCTACACCTTC. This gives the protein CASSLGQGPYGYTF. The chain joins TRBV7-9 to TRBJ1-2, and perhaps TRBD1 as D gene, on 5 matching bases. As encoded in the germline V gene (reference sequence), CDR1 is SEHNR while CDR2 is FQNEAQ. Trimming costs V 1 base and J 4 bases, and their ends lie 10 bases apart. The CDR3, cysteine through phenylalanine, is 14 amino acids long. Only CDR3 DNA remains: 42 bases, in frame from the first base.